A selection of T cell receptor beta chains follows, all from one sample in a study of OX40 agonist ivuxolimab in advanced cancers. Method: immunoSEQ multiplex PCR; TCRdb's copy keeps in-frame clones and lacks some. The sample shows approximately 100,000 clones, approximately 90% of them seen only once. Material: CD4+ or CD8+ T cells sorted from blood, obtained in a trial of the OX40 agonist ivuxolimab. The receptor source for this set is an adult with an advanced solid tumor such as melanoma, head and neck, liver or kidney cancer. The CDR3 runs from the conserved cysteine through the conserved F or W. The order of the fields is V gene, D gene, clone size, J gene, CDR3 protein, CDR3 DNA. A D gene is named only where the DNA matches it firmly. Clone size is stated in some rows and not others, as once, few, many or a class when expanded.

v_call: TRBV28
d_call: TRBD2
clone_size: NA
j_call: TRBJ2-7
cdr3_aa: CASRQTSGNIYEQYF
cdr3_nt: TGTGCCAGCAGACAAACTAGCGGGAATATCTACGAGCAGTACTTC

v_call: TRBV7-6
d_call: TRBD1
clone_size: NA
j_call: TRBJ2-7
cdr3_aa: CASSIGQGRGYEQYF
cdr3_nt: TGTGCCAGCAGCATCGGACAGGGCCGAGGGTACGAGCAGTACTTC

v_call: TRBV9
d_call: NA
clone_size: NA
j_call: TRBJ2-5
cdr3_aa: CASSVGGQTRGETQYF
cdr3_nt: TGTGCCAGCAGCGTAGGAGGCCAAACCCGGGGGGAGACCCAGTACTTC

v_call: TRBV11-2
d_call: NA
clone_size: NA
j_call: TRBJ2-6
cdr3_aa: CASSLSGANVLTF
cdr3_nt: TGTGCCAGCAGCTTATCTGGGGCCAACGTCCTGACTTTC

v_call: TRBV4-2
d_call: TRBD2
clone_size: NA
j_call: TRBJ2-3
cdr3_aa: CASSQGIAGVITDTQYF
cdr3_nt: TGTGCCAGCAGCCAAGGGATAGCGGGAGTCATCACAGATACGCAGTATTTT

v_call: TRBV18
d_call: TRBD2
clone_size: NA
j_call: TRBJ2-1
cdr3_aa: CASSLQGAGVGNEQFF
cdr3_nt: TGTGCCAGCTCCCTCCAGGGAGCGGGAGTAGGGAATGAGCAGTTCTTC

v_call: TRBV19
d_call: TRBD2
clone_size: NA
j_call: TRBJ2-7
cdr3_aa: CASSIVTSESLTYEQYF
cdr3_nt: TGTGCCAGTAGTATCGTTACTAGCGAGAGCCTAACCTACGAGCAGTACTTC

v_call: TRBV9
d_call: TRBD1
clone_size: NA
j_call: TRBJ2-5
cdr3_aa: CASSSQGRETQYF
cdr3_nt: TGTGCCAGCAGCTCACAGGGGAGAGAGACCCAGTACTTC

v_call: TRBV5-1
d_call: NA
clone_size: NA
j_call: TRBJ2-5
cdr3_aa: CASSAAGSSGETQYF
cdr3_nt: TGCGCCAGCAGCGCGGCGGGCAGCTCCGGAGAGACCCAGTACTTC

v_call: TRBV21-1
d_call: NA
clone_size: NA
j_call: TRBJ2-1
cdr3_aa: CASSAPGLAITYEQFF
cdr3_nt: TGTGCCAGCAGCGCTCCGGGACTAGCAATAACTTATGAGCAGTTCTTC

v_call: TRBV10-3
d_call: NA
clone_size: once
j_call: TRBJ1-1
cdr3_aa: CAIRGDTEAFF
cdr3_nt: TGTGCCATCAGGGGGGACACTGAAGCTTTCTTT

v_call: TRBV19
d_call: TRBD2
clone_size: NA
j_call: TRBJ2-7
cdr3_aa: CASIGSGSYEQYF
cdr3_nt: TGTGCCAGTATCGGTAGCGGGAGCTACGAGCAGTACTTC

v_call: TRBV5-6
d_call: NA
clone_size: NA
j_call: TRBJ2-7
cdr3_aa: CASSGPGSEPLEQYF
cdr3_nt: TGTGCCAGCAGCGGTCCGGGTTCTGAACCTCTCGAGCAGTACTTC

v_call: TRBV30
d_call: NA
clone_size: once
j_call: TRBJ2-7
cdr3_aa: CAWSVIYEQYF
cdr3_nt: TGTGCCTGGAGTGTAATTTACGAGCAGTACTTC

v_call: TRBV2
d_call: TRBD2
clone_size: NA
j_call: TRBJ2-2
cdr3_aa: CASSVGGLANTGELFF
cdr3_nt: TGTGCCAGCAGTGTAGGTGGACTAGCGAACACCGGGGAGCTGTTTTTT

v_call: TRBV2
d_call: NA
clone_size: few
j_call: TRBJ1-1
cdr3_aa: CASSELENTEAFF
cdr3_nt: TGTGCCAGCAGTGAACTTGAGAACACTGAAGCTTTCTTT

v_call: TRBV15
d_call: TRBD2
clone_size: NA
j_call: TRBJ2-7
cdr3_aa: CATSRGSGRFDEQYF
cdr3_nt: TGTGCCACCAGCAGAGGGAGCGGGAGATTCGACGAGCAGTACTTC

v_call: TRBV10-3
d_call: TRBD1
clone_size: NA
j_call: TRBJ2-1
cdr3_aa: CASITGTGNNEQFF
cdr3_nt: TGTGCCAGCATCACCGGGACAGGGAACAATGAGCAGTTCTTC

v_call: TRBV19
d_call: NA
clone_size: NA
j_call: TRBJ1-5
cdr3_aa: CASSQRPPGSNQPQHF
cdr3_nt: TGTGCCAGTAGTCAACGACCCCCGGGGTCCAATCAGCCCCAGCATTTT

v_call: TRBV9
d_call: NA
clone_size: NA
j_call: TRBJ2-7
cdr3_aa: CASSVGDIYYEQYF
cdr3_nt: TGTGCCAGCAGCGTGGGGGACATCTACTACGAGCAGTACTTC

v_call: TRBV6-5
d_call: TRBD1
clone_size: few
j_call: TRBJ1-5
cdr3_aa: CASSRQGASNQPQHF
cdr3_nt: TGTGCCAGCAGTCGACAGGGGGCTAGCAATCAGCCCCAGCATTTT

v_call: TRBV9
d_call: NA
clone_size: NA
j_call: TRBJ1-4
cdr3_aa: CASSVGGLYNEKLFF
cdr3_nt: TGTGCCAGCAGCGTAGGTGGATTGTATAATGAAAAACTGTTTTTT

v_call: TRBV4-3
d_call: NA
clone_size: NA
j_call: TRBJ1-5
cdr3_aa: CASSQGVGINQPQHF
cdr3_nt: TGCGCCAGCAGCCAAGGGGTTGGAATAAATCAGCCCCAGCATTTT

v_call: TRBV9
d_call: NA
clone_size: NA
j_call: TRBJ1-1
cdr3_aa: CASSVGGGWGTEAFF
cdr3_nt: TGTGCCAGCAGCGTAGGAGGAGGATGGGGAACTGAAGCTTTCTTT

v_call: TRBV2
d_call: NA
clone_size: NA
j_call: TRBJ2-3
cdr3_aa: CASSDGMADTQYF
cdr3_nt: TGTGCCAGCAGTGATGGGATGGCAGATACGCAGTATTTT

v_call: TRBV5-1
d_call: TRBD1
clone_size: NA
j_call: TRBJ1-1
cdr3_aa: CASSLRTGGMNTEAFF
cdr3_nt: TGCGCCAGCAGCTTGCGGACAGGGGGCATGAACACTGAAGCTTTCTTT

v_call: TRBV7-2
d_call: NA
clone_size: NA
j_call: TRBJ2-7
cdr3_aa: CASSLSPTVYEQYF
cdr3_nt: TGTGCCAGCAGCCTGAGTCCCACAGTCTACGAGCAGTACTTC

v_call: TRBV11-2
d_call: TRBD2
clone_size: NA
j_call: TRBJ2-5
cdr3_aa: CASSSGAGETQYF
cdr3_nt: TGTGCCAGCAGTTCGGGAGCGGGGGAGACCCAGTACTTC

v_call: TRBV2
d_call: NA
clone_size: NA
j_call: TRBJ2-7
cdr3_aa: CASSASYEQYF
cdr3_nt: TGTGCCAGCAGTGCTTCCTACGAGCAGTACTTC

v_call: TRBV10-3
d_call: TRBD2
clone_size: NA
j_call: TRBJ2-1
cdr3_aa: CAISASGRGPWHNEQFF
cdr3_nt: TGTGCCATCAGTGCGAGCGGGAGAGGCCCTTGGCACAATGAGCAGTTCTTC

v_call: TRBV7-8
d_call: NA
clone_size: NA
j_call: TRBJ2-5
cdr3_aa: CASSRGGGREKTQYF
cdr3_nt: TGTGCCAGCAGCCGAGGTGGGGGGCGCGAGAAGACCCAGTACTTC

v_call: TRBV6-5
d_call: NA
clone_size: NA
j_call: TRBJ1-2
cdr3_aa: CASSQASVLGGYTF
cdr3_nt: TGTGCCAGCAGTCAAGCGTCAGTCCTAGGTGGCTACACCTTC

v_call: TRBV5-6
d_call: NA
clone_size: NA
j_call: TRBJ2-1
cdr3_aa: CASSLVFSYNEQFF
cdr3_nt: TGTGCCAGCAGCCTGGTCTTCTCCTACAATGAGCAGTTCTTC

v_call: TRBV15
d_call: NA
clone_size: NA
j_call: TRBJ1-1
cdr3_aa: CATSRDSFTANTEAFF
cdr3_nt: TGTGCCACCAGCAGAGATTCATTCACAGCGAACACTGAAGCTTTCTTT

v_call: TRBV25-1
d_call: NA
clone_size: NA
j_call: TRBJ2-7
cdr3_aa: CASSDARSPYEQYF
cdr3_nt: TGTGCCAGCAGTGATGCGAGGTCTCCCTACGAGCAGTACTTC

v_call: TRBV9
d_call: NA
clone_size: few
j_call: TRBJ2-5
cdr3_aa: CASSVGGETQYF
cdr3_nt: TGTGCCAGCAGCGTAGGAGGGGAGACCCAGTACTTC

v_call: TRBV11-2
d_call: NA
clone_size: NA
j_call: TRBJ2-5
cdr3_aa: CASSLVVETQYF
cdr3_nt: TGTGCCAGCAGCTTAGTGGTAGAAACCCAGTACTTC

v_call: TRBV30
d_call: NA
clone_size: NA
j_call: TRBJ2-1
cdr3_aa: CAWSVSSSYNEQFF
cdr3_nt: TGTGCCTGGAGTGTAAGTAGCTCCTACAATGAGCAGTTCTTC

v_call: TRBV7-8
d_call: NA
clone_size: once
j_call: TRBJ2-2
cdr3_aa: CASSSLPEGTGELFF
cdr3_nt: TGTGCCAGCAGCTCCCTCCCCGAGGGGACCGGGGAGCTGTTTTTT

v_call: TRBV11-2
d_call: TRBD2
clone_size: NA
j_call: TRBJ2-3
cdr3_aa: CASSLFPSGDTQYF
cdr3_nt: TGTGCCAGCAGCTTATTCCCTAGCGGAGATACGCAGTATTTT

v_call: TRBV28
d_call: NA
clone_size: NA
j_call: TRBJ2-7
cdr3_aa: CASSFIGAEGYEQYF
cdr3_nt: TGTGCCAGCAGTTTCATTGGAGCCGAGGGCTACGAGCAGTACTTC

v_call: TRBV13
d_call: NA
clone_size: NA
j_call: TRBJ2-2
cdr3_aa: CASSVLENTGELFF
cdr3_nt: TGTGCCAGCAGCGTGCTGGAGAACACCGGGGAGCTGTTTTTT

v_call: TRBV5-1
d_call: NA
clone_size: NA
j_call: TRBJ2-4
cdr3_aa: CASSLDSGENIQYF
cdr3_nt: TGCGCCAGCAGCTTGGATAGCGGTGAAAACATTCAGTACTTC

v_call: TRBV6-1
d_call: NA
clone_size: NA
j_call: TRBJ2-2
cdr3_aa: CASRGYLGTGELFF
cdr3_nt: TGTGCCAGCAGGGGGTACCTGGGCACCGGGGAGCTGTTTTTT

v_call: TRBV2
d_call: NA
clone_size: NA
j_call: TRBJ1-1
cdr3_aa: CASSQGENTEAFF
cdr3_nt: TGTGCCAGCAGCCAAGGTGAAAACACTGAAGCTTTCTTT

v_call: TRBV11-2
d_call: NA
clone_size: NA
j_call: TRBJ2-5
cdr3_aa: CASTRGTIETQYF
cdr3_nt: TGTGCCAGCACCCGAGGGACGATAGAGACCCAGTACTTC

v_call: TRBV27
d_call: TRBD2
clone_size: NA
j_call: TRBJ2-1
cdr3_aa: CASSSYFSGSGLVIDEQFF
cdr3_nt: TGTGCCAGCAGTTCCTACTTCAGCGGGAGTGGTCTAGTTATCGATGAGCAGTTCTTC

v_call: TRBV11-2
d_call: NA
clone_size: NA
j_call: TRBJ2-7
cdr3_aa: CASSLVSGGGAYEQYF
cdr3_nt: TGTGCCAGCAGCTTAGTTTCAGGCGGAGGGGCGTACGAGCAGTACTTC

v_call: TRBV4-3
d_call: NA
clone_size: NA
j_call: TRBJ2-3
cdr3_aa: CASSQATAPGDTQYF
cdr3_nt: TGCGCCAGCAGCCAAGCGACCGCCCCCGGAGATACGCAGTATTTT

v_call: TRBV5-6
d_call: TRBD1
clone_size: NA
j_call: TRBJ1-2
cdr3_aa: CASSWDRNYGYTF
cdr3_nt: TGTGCCAGCAGCTGGGACAGAAACTATGGCTACACCTTC

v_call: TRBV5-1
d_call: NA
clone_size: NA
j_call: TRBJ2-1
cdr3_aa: CASSTDIVIYNEQFF
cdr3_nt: TGCGCCAGCAGCACGGACATAGTGATTTACAATGAGCAGTTCTTC

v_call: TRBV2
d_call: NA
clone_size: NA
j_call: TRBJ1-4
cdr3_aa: CASSDQGISNEKLFF
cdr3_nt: TGTGCCAGCAGTGACCAGGGGATCTCTAATGAAAAACTGTTTTTT

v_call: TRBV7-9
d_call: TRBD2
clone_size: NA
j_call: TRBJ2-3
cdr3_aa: CASSALSGTTDTQYF
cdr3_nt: TGTGCCAGCAGCGCCTTAAGCGGGACCACAGATACGCAGTATTTT

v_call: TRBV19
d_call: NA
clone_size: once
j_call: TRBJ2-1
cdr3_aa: CASSPLGAEQFF
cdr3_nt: TGTGCCAGTAGTCCCTTGGGGGCTGAGCAGTTCTTC

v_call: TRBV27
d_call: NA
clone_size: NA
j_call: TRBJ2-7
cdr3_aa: CASSLVGAYEQYF
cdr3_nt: TGTGCCAGCAGTTTGGTGGGAGCCTACGAGCAGTACTTC

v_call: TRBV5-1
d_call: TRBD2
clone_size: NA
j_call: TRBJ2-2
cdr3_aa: CASSPTSGITGELFF
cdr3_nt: TGCGCCAGCAGCCCAACTAGCGGGATTACCGGGGAGCTGTTTTTT

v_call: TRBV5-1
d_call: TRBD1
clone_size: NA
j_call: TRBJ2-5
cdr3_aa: CASSFPGGGETQYF
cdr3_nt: TGCGCCAGCAGCTTCCCAGGGGGCGGGGAGACCCAGTACTTC